This passage covers 22 T cell receptor beta chains from one sample sequenced in a study of cytomegalovirus exposure and HLA in healthy donors. In the PCR, 60 Vbeta and 13 Jbeta primers were used. Sequenced by immunoSEQ multiplex PCR; TCRdb stores in-frame clones only, minus some. This table holds over 90,000 clones, around 68% found once. The sequencing sample was made of PBMCs. These receptors were taken from a human donor in good health.

This CDR3 is CASCRQGEDTQYF. The CDR3 coding sequence is TGTGCCAGCTGTCGACAGGGGGAGGATACGCAGTATTTT. The V call is TRBV28, the J call TRBJ2-3; TRBD1 agrees at 9 bases. From germline, CDR1 is MDHEN and CDR2 SYDVKM. V was pared by 8 bases and J by 6 bases, with 6 bases of the junction left unmatched. The CDR3 is 13 amino acids.

This chain connects TRBV9 to TRBJ2-7; tentative D call: TRBD1 (6 bases). The ends were cut back, 0 bases at V and 1 base at J, with 14 bases in the middle. This CDR3 is built from 16 residues. CDR1 is SGDLS, CDR2 YYNGEE, per germline. The CDR3 DNA reads as TGTGCCAGCAGCGTAGACGTCAGGGGCAGTTCCTACGAGCAGTACTTC. Translation gives CASSVDVRGSSYEQYF.

V gene TRBV27 combines with J gene TRBJ1-5, with D tentatively TRBD1 (5 bases). The germline V gene encodes CDR1 MNHEY and CDR2 SMNVEV (reference sequence). V lost 0 bases, J lost 3 bases, and 9 bases lay in between. The CDR3 contains 15 residues. The CDR3 here is CASSLSGGLNQPQHF. The CDR3 region has the DNA TGTGCCAGCAGTTTATCGGGGGGACTCAATCAGCCCCAGCATTTT.

V gene TRBV2 combines with J gene TRBJ2-2; 14 nucleotides agree with TRBD2. V dropped 6 bases and J dropped 6; count of bases not matched to a gene: 0. This CDR3 is built from 14 residues. The germline CDR1 and CDR2 sequences are SNHLY and FYNNEI. The CDR3 loop is CASRTSGRAGELFF. CDR3 in DNA: TGTGCCAGCAGGACTAGCGGGAGGGCCGGGGAGCTGTTTTTT.

The chain employs TRBV5-1 and TRBJ2-5; no clear D. The CDR3 is 11 amino acids. CDR1 SGHRS and CDR2 YFSETQ come from the germline V gene. The V and J ends lost 4 bases and 11 bases respectively, with 12 bases between them. The CDR3 region has the DNA TGCGCCAGCAGCGAAGATAGCCGGCAGTACTTC. It yields the protein CASSEDSRQYF.

There are a few counts of this clone. The chain has TRBV7-3 and TRBJ2-3; D is perhaps TRBD2 (5 bases). CDR1 and CDR2 (germline): SGHTA, FQGTGA. This CDR3 contains 16 residues. Trimming took off 2 bases at V and 2 bases at J, with 14 bases between the two ends. CDR3 sequence (DNA): TGTGCCAGCAGCTTAGCTGGAGCGGCTAACACAGATACGCAGTATTTT. Its translation: CASSLAGAANTDTQYF.

The J gene is TRBJ2-7, the V gene TRBV7-8, with 11 nucleotides matching TRBD2. The CDR3 covers 18 residues. CDR1 SGHVS and CDR2 FQNEAQ come from the germline V gene. J lost 2 bases, V lost 2 bases, and 11 bases had no gene match. CDR3 sequence reads: CASSLYIPGLAATYEQYF. CDR3 in DNA: TGTGCCAGCAGCTTATATATCCCGGGACTAGCGGCGACCTACGAGCAGTACTTC.

The rearrangement uses TRBV19 and TRBJ2-7; D remains unclear. With 1 base removed from V and 2 bases from J, the gap between germline ends came to 9 bases. This CDR3 has 14 amino acids. CDR1 is LNHDA and CDR2 is SQIVND in the germline V gene (reference sequence). The CDR3 here is CASSIVHLTYEQYF. For the CDR3, the DNA is TGTGCCAGTAGTATAGTGCACCTAACCTACGAGCAGTACTTC.

CDR3 region: CASSDSNLGPEAFF. The CDR3 region has the DNA TGTGCCAGTAGCGACTCAAATCTGGGTCCTGAAGCTTTCTTT. The chain links TRBV19 to TRBJ1-1; the D is unclear. The CDR3 runs to 14 residues. The germline gives CDR1 LNHDA, CDR2 SQIVND (reference sequence). The V and J ends lost 6 bases and 6 bases respectively, with 17 bases between them.

Only a few counts were recorded for this clone. The chain employs TRBV4-2 and TRBJ2-3, with 12 bases aligning to TRBD2. Germline assignment: CDR1 LGHNA and CDR2 YNFKEQ. The CDR3 length is 18 residues. The J segment lost 0 bases and the V segment lost 5 bases, leaving 9 bases of the junction unmatched. This CDR3 reads CASSSRTSGIGSTDTQYF. CDR3 in DNA: TGTGCCAGCAGCTCCAGGACTAGCGGGATTGGGAGCACAGATACGCAGTATTTT.

Only a few counts were recorded for this clone. The chain couples TRBV11-1 to TRBJ2-7; possible D gene TRBD2, 6 bases. V was clipped by 5 bases and J by 6 bases, with 17 bases between them. Germline-derived CDR1 and CDR2 are SGHAT and FQDESV (reference sequence). The CDR3 extends over 14 amino acids. CDR3 bases: TGTGCCAGCAGCCCCGGGGGATTTGGCGGCGAGCAGTACTTC. This gives the protein CASSPGGFGGEQYF.

The V call is TRBV9, the J call TRBJ2-2; 11 bases are a match to TRBD1. The trim removed 4 bases at V and 4 bases at J, leaving 3 bases unmatched. CDR3 length equals 15 residues. CDR1 and CDR2 (germline): SGDLS, YYNGEE. CDR3 sequence (DNA): TGTGCCAGCAGCCAGGGACAGGGGGGCACCGGGGAGCTGTTTTTT. Protein sequence: CASSQGQGGTGELFF. The full variable domain, in which reference TRBV9 and TRBJ2-2 provide the parts outside the CDR3, is DSGVTQTPKHLITATGQRVTLRCSPRSGDLSVYWYQQSLDQGLQFLIQYYNGEERAKGNILERFSAQQFPDLHSELNLSSLELGDSALYFCASSQGQGGTGELFFGEGSRLTVL.

The genes are TRBV7-2 and TRBJ2-3; TRBD2 aligns across 12 bases. J lost 3 bases, V lost 4 bases, and 5 bases had no gene match. This CDR3 comprises 16 residues. The V gene's germline CDR1 is SGHTA and CDR2 FQGNSA. The CDR3: CASSSRTSGMTDTQYF. CDR3 DNA: TGTGCCAGCAGCTCCCGGACTAGCGGGATGACAGATACGCAGTATTTT.

There are a few counts of this clone. The chain employs TRBV2 and TRBJ2-7; the match to TRBD1 covers 9 bases. The CDR3 sequence is 12 residues long. Germline V gene data show CDR1 as SNHLY and CDR2 as FYNNEI. V trimming: 11 bases; J trimming: 4 bases; junction bases outside the gene matches: 6. This CDR3 reads CAGRQGGYEQYF. CDR3 sequence (DNA): TGTGCCGGGCGACAGGGGGGATACGAGCAGTACTTC.

The rearrangement uses TRBV5-4 and TRBJ2-5; 10 bases agree with TRBD2. The junction had 6 bases not matched to a gene; V was cut back by 2 bases and J by 2 bases. CDR3 length equals 16 residues. The germline CDR1 and CDR2 sequences are SGHNT and YYREEE (reference sequence). CDR3 residues: CASSFPGTSEQETQYF. For the CDR3, the DNA is TGTGCCAGCAGCTTCCCCGGGACTAGCGAGCAAGAGACCCAGTACTTC. The full variable domain, in which reference TRBV5-4 and TRBJ2-5 provide the parts outside the CDR3, is ETGVTQSPTHLIKTRGQQVTLRCSSQSGHNTVSWYQQALGQGPQFIFQYYREEENGRGNFPPRFSGLQFPNYSSELNVNALELDDSALYLCASSFPGTSEQETQYFGPGTRLLVL.

The J gene is TRBJ1-2, the V gene TRBV27; D possibly corresponds to TRBD1 (6 bases). Germline V gene sequence: CDR1 MNHEY, CDR2 SMNVEV (reference sequence). CDR3 length: 13 amino acids. V was shortened by 6 bases and J by 4 bases, with 12 bases between the two germline ends. The CDR3 protein is CASSVTGAYGYTF. CDR3 nucleotide sequence: TGTGCCAGCAGCGTGACAGGAGCCTATGGCTACACCTTC.

J is TRBJ2-7 and V is TRBV30; tentatively, D is TRBD1 (6 bases). Germline-derived CDR1 and CDR2 are GTSNPN and SVGIG (reference sequence). Between the trimmed V and J ends, which lost 5 bases and 2 bases, there was a span of 10 bases. CDR3 length: 12 residues. The CDR3 here is CAWSGQTYEQYF. The DNA of the CDR3 is TGTGCCTGGTCGGGACAAACCTACGAGCAGTACTTC.

Within the sample, this clone is medium-sized. CDR3 in amino acids: CASSTQGGDYNEQFF. The CDR3 DNA sequence: TGTGCCAGTAGTACCCAGGGTGGGGACTACAATGAGCAGTTCTTC. The rearrangement joins TRBV19 to TRBJ2-1, with a possible D match to TRBD1 (5 bases). The ends were cut back, 4 bases at V and 3 bases at J, with 13 bases in the middle. The CDR3 length is 15 residues. Germline loops: CDR1 LNHDA, CDR2 SQIVND (reference sequence).

The chain joins TRBV30 to TRBJ2-1; 13 positions agree with TRBD2. CDR1 is GTSNPN, CDR2 SVGIG, per germline (reference sequence). CDR3 length: 18 amino acids. Trimming removed 2 bases from V and 12 bases from J; junction bases left unmatched: 19. CDR3 sequence reads: CAWSPRGLAGDPMKGQFF. The CDR3 DNA reads TGTGCCTGGAGTCCCCGAGGACTAGCGGGAGACCCGATGAAGGGGCAGTTCTTC.

The genes are TRBV11-2 and TRBJ1-1; TRBD1 matches 7 bases. CDR1 and CDR2 (germline): SGHAT, FQNNGV. This CDR3 is built from 18 residues. J was trimmed by 2 bases and V by 5 bases; bases with no gene match: 17. CDR3 residues: CASSADSNTGVYNTEAFF. The CDR3 nucleotides read TGTGCCAGCAGCGCCGATTCTAATACAGGGGTTTACAACACTGAAGCTTTCTTT.

This clone has a handful of counts. This rearrangement joins TRBV5-6 to TRBJ2-7; 8 bases agree with TRBD2. The CDR3 loop spans 15 amino acids. Unmatched junction bases numbered 8, after V lost 4 bases and J lost 2 bases. Germline lookup yields CDR1 SGHDT and CDR2 YYEEEE. The CDR3 here is CASSLRERGTYEQYF. In DNA, the CDR3 is TGTGCCAGCAGCCTCCGGGAGCGGGGGACCTACGAGCAGTACTTC. The variable domain in full, with the rest retrieved from reference TRBV5-6 and TRBJ2-7, is DAGVTQSPTHLIKTRGQQVTLRCSPKSGHDTVSWYQQALGQGPQFIFQYYEEEERQRGNFPDRFSGHQFPNYSSELNVNALLLGDSALYLCASSLRERGTYEQYFGPGTRLTVT.

The rearrangement uses TRBV5-1 and TRBJ2-1; 7 bases are a match to TRBD1. Per the germline V gene, CDR1 is SGHRS and CDR2 is YFSETQ. The trim removed 0 bases at V and 4 bases at J, leaving 7 bases unmatched. The CDR3 is made up of 16 amino acids. CDR3 bases: TGCGCCAGCAGCTTGGGCCGGGACAGAAATTACAATGAGCAGTTCTTC. Translation gives CASSLGRDRNYNEQFF.